Listed below are T cell receptor beta chains from one sample, sequenced in a study of long-term antiretroviral therapy in people with HIV. Assay: immunoSEQ multiplex PCR; the TCRdb copy retains only in-frame clones and omits some. This repertoire shows 20,000 or so clones, more than 75% found once; its top ten account for approximately 9%. The sample was unsorted PBMCs, taken 0.2 years before starting antiretroviral therapy. The receptor set was obtained from a man between 18 and 35 years old with HIV. Each CDR3 is given with its conserved first and last residue. The D gene is left open where the match is weak. Clone size appears in some rows only: once, few, many, or a class for an expanded clone.

j_gene	d_gene	v_gene	abundance	CDR3nt	CDR3aa
TRBJ2-7	NA	TRBV7-9	NA	TGTGCCAGCAGCCCATACAGGGCCGGGGACGAGCAGTACTTC	CASSPYRAGDEQYF
TRBJ2-2	NA	TRBV5-6	few	TGTGCCAGCAGCTTGGACTTAACCGGGGAGCTGTTTTTT	CASSLDLTGELFF
TRBJ2-2	NA	TRBV6-1	few	TGTGCCAGCAGTGAAGGACAGCGTCGGGGCGGGGAGCTGTTTTTT	CASSEGQRRGGELFF
TRBJ1-2	NA	TRBV29-1	NA	TGCAGCGTTGCCAGAGGGTATGGCTACACCTTC	CSVARGYGYTF
TRBJ2-7	NA	TRBV7-2	NA	TGTGCCAGCAGCTCAGCGGGCCTCCTTTTCTACGAGCAGTACTTC	CASSSAGLLFYEQYF
TRBJ1-1	NA	TRBV19	NA	TGTGCCAGTAGTGGGCAGGGACACCTGAACACTGAAGCTTTCTTT	CASSGQGHLNTEAFF
TRBJ2-5	TRBD1	TRBV19	NA	TGTGCCAGTAGTATCAGGGGGTTGGCGGAAGAGACCCAGTACTTC	CASSIRGLAEETQYF
TRBJ2-7	NA	TRBV4-2	NA	TGTGCCAGCAGCCCCTCGAGGGACTCGGGGAACGAGCAGTACTTC	CASSPSRDSGNEQYF
TRBJ2-7	TRBD2	TRBV6-5	NA	TGTGCCAGCAGTCCCCCGGGACTAAAGCTTTACGAGCAGTACTTC	CASSPPGLKLYEQYF
TRBJ1-2	NA	TRBV2	NA	TGTGCCAGCAGTCCCGTCGGGCCCTCGGATGGCTACACCTTC	CASSPVGPSDGYTF
TRBJ1-3	NA	TRBV6-5	once	TGTGCCAGCAGTTACTCGCCGGCTGGAAACACCATATATTTT	CASSYSPAGNTIYF
TRBJ2-4	NA	TRBV28	NA	TGTGCCAGCAGTGGATACAGGGACCTAACGTTGAAGGGTATTCAGTACTTC	CASSGYRDLTLKGIQYF
TRBJ1-2	NA	TRBV7-3	NA	TGTGCCAGCAGTTCCTCGCCCCAAGGAGGGCCCTATGGCTACACCTTC	CASSSSPQGGPYGYTF
TRBJ2-3	TRBD2	TRBV5-5	NA	TGTGCCAGCAGCTTGGAAGGGACTAGGATTACAGATACGCAGTATTTT	CASSLEGTRITDTQYF
TRBJ2-3	TRBD2	TRBV27	NA	TGTGCCAGCAGCCTATTCGGTCGGACTAGCGGGATTCCTCAAGATGAGTATTTT	CASSLFGRTSGIPQDEYF
TRBJ1-2	TRBD1	TRBV5-6	NA	TGTGCCAGCAGAGCCGGGACAGAATATGGCTACACCTTC	CASRAGTEYGYTF
TRBJ1-5	NA	TRBV28	NA	TGTGCCAGCAGTTTAATTAATCAGCCCCAGCATTTT	CASSLINQPQHF
TRBJ1-1	NA	TRBV5-4	NA	TGTGCCACCTCGACGGGGAACACTGAAGCTTTCTTT	CATSTGNTEAFF
TRBJ2-7	NA	TRBV9	NA	TGTGCCAGCAGCGTAGAGGTCGGGTTCGCAGGGACGAAGTACTTC	CASSVEVGFAGTKYF
TRBJ2-5	NA	TRBV5-1	NA	TGCGCCAGCAGCGGGGCCCCCATTACCCTCCAAGAGACCCAGTACTTC	CASSGAPITLQETQYF
TRBJ1-5	TRBD1	TRBV28	NA	TGTGCCAGCAGCAAGGACAGGGAAGGAGGACCCCAGCATTTT	CASSKDREGGPQHF
TRBJ1-3	NA	TRBV4-3	once	TGCGCCAGCAGCCAAGGGACAGCGGACACCATATATTTT	CASSQGTADTIYF
TRBJ2-1	NA	TRBV2	NA	TGTGCCAACAAGGAGGGCACCTCCTACAATGAGCAGTTCTTC	CANKEGTSYNEQFF
TRBJ1-5	TRBD1	TRBV7-2	NA	TGTGCCACAGGGTGGGACAGAAATCAGCCCCAGCATTTT	CATGWDRNQPQHF
TRBJ2-3	TRBD1	TRBV7-2	NA	TGTGCCAGCAGCCAACGGACAGGCGGCACAGATACGCAGTATTTT	CASSQRTGGTDTQYF
TRBJ2-2	NA	TRBV2	NA	TGTGCCAGCGGGAGGGACACTTCGAACACCGGGGAGCTGTTTTTT	CASGRDTSNTGELFF
TRBJ1-1	NA	TRBV11-1	NA	TGTGCCAGCAGCTTCGTGTTTGACACTGAAGCTTTCTTT	CASSFVFDTEAFF
TRBJ2-2	NA	TRBV4-2	NA	TGTGCCAGCAGCCAAGTGGCAATTTTGAGAGATGGTCACACCGGGGAGCTGTTTTTT	CASSQVAILRDGHTGELFF
TRBJ2-7	NA	TRBV5-1	NA	TGCGCCAGCAGCTCACCGGGGTACTACGAGCAGTACTTC	CASSSPGYYEQYF
TRBJ2-7	NA	TRBV15	NA	TGTGCCACCAGCAGAGAGATCTTAACCTACGAGCAGTACTTC	CATSREILTYEQYF
TRBJ1-5	TRBD1	TRBV2	NA	TGTGCCAGCAGTGACCTGACAGGGGTGGGCCAGCCCCAGCATTTT	CASSDLTGVGQPQHF
TRBJ1-1	NA	TRBV19	medium-sized	TGTGCCAGTAGTGGAAGGACAGCCCACCCTTTCATGAACACTGAAGCTTTCTTT	CASSGRTAHPFMNTEAFF
TRBJ1-1	NA	TRBV6-5	NA	TGTGCCAGCAGTTACTCCAGACGGGCGAACACTGAAGCTTTCTTT	CASSYSRRANTEAFF
TRBJ2-6	NA	TRBV27	once	TGTGCCAGCAGTCGGCAAAGGGCCAGCTCTGGGGCCAACGTCCTGACTTTC	CASSRQRASSGANVLTF
TRBJ1-1	NA	TRBV12-5	few	TGTGCTAGTGGAGCAGACACAGACGGGAACACTGAAGCTTTCTTT	CASGADTDGNTEAFF
TRBJ2-7	NA	TRBV12-5	NA	TGTGCTAGTGGCCTGGACACCTTACGCGAGCAGTACTTC	CASGLDTLREQYF
TRBJ2-7	NA	TRBV11-3	NA	TGTGCCAGCAGCTTGGGTGCAGGCTACGAGCAGTACTTC	CASSLGAGYEQYF
TRBJ2-1	NA	TRBV19	NA	TGTGCCAGTAGTACCCGGCCACTGGACAATGAGCAGTTCTTC	CASSTRPLDNEQFF
TRBJ1-2	NA	TRBV6-5	NA	TGTGCCAGCAGTTCGTTGACAGCCTCGTACGGCTACACCTTC	CASSSLTASYGYTF
TRBJ2-7	NA	TRBV9	NA	TGTGCCAGCAGCCCCAGGGGTGCTTGGGCTGGCGAGCAGTACTTC	CASSPRGAWAGEQYF
TRBJ2-7	TRBD2	TRBV5-6	NA	TGTGCCAGCAGCTTACTAGCGGGTACCTACGAGCAGTACTTC	CASSLLAGTYEQYF